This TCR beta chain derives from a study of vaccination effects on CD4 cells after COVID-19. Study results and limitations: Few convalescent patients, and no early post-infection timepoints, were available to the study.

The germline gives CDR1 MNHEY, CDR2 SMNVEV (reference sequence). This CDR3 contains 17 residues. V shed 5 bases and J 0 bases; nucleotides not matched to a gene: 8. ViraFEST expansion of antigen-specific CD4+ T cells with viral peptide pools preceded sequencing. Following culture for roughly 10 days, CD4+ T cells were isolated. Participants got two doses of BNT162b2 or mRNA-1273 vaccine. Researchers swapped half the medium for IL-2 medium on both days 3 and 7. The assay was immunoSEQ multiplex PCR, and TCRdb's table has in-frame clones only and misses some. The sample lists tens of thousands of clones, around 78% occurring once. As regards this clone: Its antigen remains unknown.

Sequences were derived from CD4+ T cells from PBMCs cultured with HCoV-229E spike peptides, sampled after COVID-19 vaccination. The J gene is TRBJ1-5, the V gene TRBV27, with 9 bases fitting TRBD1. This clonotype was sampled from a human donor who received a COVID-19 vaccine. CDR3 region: CASSLQGTGYSNQPQHF. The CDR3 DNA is TGTGCCAGCAGTCTCCAAGGGACAGGGTATAGCAATCAGCCCCAGCATTTT.